These T cell receptor beta chains were read from a single sample in a study of a mutant IDH1 vaccine in newly diagnosed glioma. Generated by immunoSEQ multiplex PCR, the TCRdb table keeps only in-frame clones and is missing some. The data contain around 53,000 clones, around nine tenths of them singletons. These receptors' antigens are unknown. The sequenced sample was PBMCs, obtained from a glioma patient whose treatment included an IDH1 peptide vaccine. The receptor set was obtained from a man aged 50 or older with glioma. Each CDR3 is given with its conserved first and last residue. Each record gives: clone size, V gene, D gene, J gene, CDR3 protein, CDR3 DNA. D genes are given only for firm matches. Not every row has a clone size; where given, it reads once, few, many or a size class.

size: NA
V: TRBV4-2
D: NA
J: TRBJ1-1
CDR3: CASSQDGQATGMNTEAFF
DNA: TGTGCCAGCAGCCAAGATGGGCAGGCCACTGGAATGAACACTGAAGCTTTCTTT

size: NA
V: TRBV5-1
D: TRBD1
J: TRBJ2-1
CDR3: CASSPGQGTNEQFF
DNA: TGCGCCAGCAGCCCAGGACAGGGGACCAATGAGCAGTTCTTC

size: NA
V: TRBV7-8
D: TRBD2
J: TRBJ2-5
CDR3: CASSLEVAGGPETQYF
DNA: TGTGCCAGCAGCTTAGAGGTAGCGGGAGGGCCTGAGACCCAGTACTTC

size: NA
V: TRBV4-1
D: TRBD2
J: TRBJ2-1
CDR3: CASSQDLVAGVRRNEQFF
DNA: TGCGCCAGCAGCCAAGATCTAGTAGCGGGAGTCCGTCGTAATGAGCAGTTCTTC

size: NA
V: TRBV11-2
D: TRBD1
J: TRBJ2-2
CDR3: CASSFAGTGLNTGELFF
DNA: TGTGCCAGCAGCTTCGCCGGGACAGGGTTGAACACCGGGGAGCTGTTTTTT

size: NA
V: TRBV19
D: NA
J: TRBJ1-1
CDR3: CASTSKPGYTEAFF
DNA: TGTGCCAGTACCAGTAAACCCGGGTACACTGAAGCTTTCTTT

size: NA
V: TRBV6-1
D: NA
J: TRBJ2-1
CDR3: CASSRQDEQFF
DNA: TGTGCCAGCAGTCGACAGGATGAGCAGTTCTTC

size: NA
V: TRBV27
D: NA
J: TRBJ1-1
CDR3: CASSFSGGTEAFF
DNA: TGTGCCAGCAGTTTCTCGGGCGGAACTGAAGCTTTCTTT

size: NA
V: TRBV28
D: TRBD2
J: TRBJ2-7
CDR3: CASRRGRVGGSSYEQYF
DNA: TGTGCCAGCAGACGGGGGAGGGTTGGCGGGAGCTCCTACGAGCAGTACTTC

size: NA
V: TRBV27
D: TRBD2
J: TRBJ2-7
CDR3: CASKLTSGLYEQYF
DNA: TGTGCCAGCAAACTGACTAGCGGGCTCTACGAGCAGTACTTC

size: NA
V: TRBV5-5
D: NA
J: TRBJ1-1
CDR3: CASSRAGNTEAFF
DNA: TGTGCCAGCAGCCGGGCAGGGAACACTGAAGCTTTCTTT

size: few
V: TRBV19
D: NA
J: TRBJ2-6
CDR3: CASSIDASGANVLTF
DNA: TGTGCCAGTAGTATAGACGCTTCTGGGGCCAACGTCCTGACTTTC

size: NA
V: TRBV15
D: NA
J: TRBJ2-5
CDR3: CATSRVGARETQYF
DNA: TGTGCCACCAGCAGAGTGGGTGCTCGGGAGACCCAGTACTTC

size: NA
V: TRBV28
D: NA
J: TRBJ1-3
CDR3: CASTRRGGNTIYF
DNA: TGTGCCAGCACCCGTCGGGGGGGAAACACCATATATTTT

size: NA
V: TRBV9
D: NA
J: TRBJ2-5
CDR3: CASSVGQEFTQYF
DNA: TGTGCCAGCAGCGTAGGACAGGAGTTCACCCAGTACTTC

size: NA
V: TRBV2
D: TRBD2
J: TRBJ2-1
CDR3: CASKPREFNEQFF
DNA: TGTGCCAGCAAGCCGCGGGAGTTCAATGAGCAGTTCTTC

size: NA
V: TRBV5-1
D: NA
J: TRBJ2-7
CDR3: CASSLAGGGSSPPYEQYF
DNA: TGCGCCAGCAGCTTGGCCGGCGGGGGCAGTTCGCCCCCCTACGAGCAGTACTTC

size: NA
V: TRBV5-6
D: TRBD1
J: TRBJ2-7
CDR3: CASRRQGIPYEQYF
DNA: TGTGCCAGCAGGCGACAGGGGATACCCTACGAGCAGTACTTC

size: NA
V: TRBV27
D: NA
J: TRBJ2-1
CDR3: CASSPASRLNEQFF
DNA: TGTGCCAGCAGTCCCGCTTCGCGGCTCAATGAGCAGTTCTTC

size: NA
V: TRBV4-1
D: NA
J: TRBJ1-4
CDR3: CASSQQGTWEKLFF
DNA: TGCGCCAGCAGCCAACAGGGTACGTGGGAAAAACTGTTTTTT

size: NA
V: TRBV5-6
D: NA
J: TRBJ1-2
CDR3: CASSLASGVGYGYTF
DNA: TGTGCCAGCAGCTTGGCGTCAGGGGTAGGCTATGGCTACACCTTC

size: NA
V: TRBV7-9
D: TRBD2
J: TRBJ2-3
CDR3: CASSSTSGRGADTQYF
DNA: TGTGCCAGCAGCTCGACTAGCGGGAGGGGAGCAGATACGCAGTATTTT

size: NA
V: TRBV19
D: TRBD2
J: TRBJ2-1
CDR3: CASSIDGAGGGNEQFF
DNA: TGTGCCAGTAGTATAGACGGAGCGGGAGGGGGAAATGAGCAGTTCTTC

size: NA
V: TRBV6-5
D: NA
J: TRBJ1-2
CDR3: CASSSPPDRNYGYTF
DNA: TGTGCCAGCAGTTCACCCCCCGACAGAAATTATGGCTACACCTTC

size: NA
V: TRBV4-1
D: NA
J: TRBJ1-5
CDR3: CASSQERGGVEPQHF
DNA: TGCGCCAGCAGCCAAGAGCGGGGGGGCGTAGAGCCCCAGCATTTT

size: NA
V: TRBV10-3
D: NA
J: TRBJ2-5
CDR3: CAISQGKTQYF
DNA: TGTGCCATCAGTCAAGGGAAGACCCAGTACTTC

size: NA
V: TRBV23-1
D: NA
J: TRBJ1-2
CDR3: CASSQGTGWPSLYGYTF
DNA: TGCGCCAGCAGTCAAGGGACCGGTTGGCCCTCCCTTTATGGCTACACCTTC

size: NA
V: TRBV30
D: NA
J: TRBJ2-2
CDR3: CAWSEEGLITGELFF
DNA: TGTGCCTGGAGTGAGGAGGGATTGATCACCGGGGAGCTGTTTTTT

size: NA
V: TRBV5-1
D: NA
J: TRBJ2-1
CDR3: CASSPFANEQFF
DNA: TGCGCCAGCAGCCCCTTCGCCAATGAGCAGTTCTTC

size: NA
V: TRBV7-2
D: NA
J: TRBJ2-1
CDR3: CASSLYRREDNEQFF
DNA: TGTGCCAGCAGCTTATACCGTAGGGAGGACAATGAGCAGTTCTTC

size: NA
V: TRBV7-9
D: TRBD1
J: TRBJ2-7
CDR3: CASSLGTGIYEQYF
DNA: TGTGCCAGCAGCTTAGGGACAGGGATCTACGAGCAGTACTTC

size: NA
V: TRBV9
D: TRBD2
J: TRBJ2-7
CDR3: CASSAGTSGTYEQYF
DNA: TGTGCCAGCAGCGCCGGGACTAGCGGGACCTACGAGCAGTACTTC

size: NA
V: TRBV19
D: NA
J: TRBJ1-4
CDR3: CASSIGFDSLKLFF
DNA: TGTGCCAGTAGTATCGGTTTCGACAGCTTAAAACTGTTTTTT